The T cell receptor (beta chain) described here comes from a study of blood T cell repertoires in COVID-19. The CDR3 spans 13 residues. Germline V gene data show CDR1 as ENHRY and CDR2 as SYGVKD. V was pared by 4 bases and J by 0 bases, with 7 bases between. Only in-frame clones appear in the TCRdb table, and some are missing; sequencing was by immunoSEQ multiplex PCR. Of some 100,000 clones listed, less than 85% are singletons. Seattle cases were enrolled at active infection and followed longitudinally. What was sequenced was peripheral blood. The receptor's source is an older man with COVID-19, enrolled during active disease. J is TRBJ2-7 and V is TRBV10-3, with unresolved D. The CDR3 DNA reads as TGTGCCATCAGTGGGGCAGCCTCCTACGAGCAGTACTTC. It codes for CAISGAASYEQYF.